The clone carrying this T cell receptor beta chain was seen at least ten times. Indicated time point: longitudinal time-point 1 (baseline). The team produced cDNA through 5'RACE using 10-nucleotide random UMIs. In TCRdb, the 5' RACE reads were re-called with MiXCR into one record per CDR3 protein. The sample yields tens of thousands of distinct CDR3 sequences, about a tenth seen once. This record comes from a study of neurological immune-mediated disorders. This CDR3 has 15 residues. Germline-derived CDR1 and CDR2 are SGHTA and FQGNSA. With 1 base removed from V and 1 base from J, the gap between germline ends came to 10 bases.

The sequenced sample was PBMCs. This rearrangement joins TRBV7-2 to TRBJ1-1, with TRBD1 as a possible D gene (6 bases). The clonotype originates from a man in his thirties or forties in good health. CDR3 residues: CASSLGGGKNTEAFF. CDR3 bases: TGTGCCAGCAGCTTAGGAGGGGGGAAGAACACTGAAGCTTTCTTT.